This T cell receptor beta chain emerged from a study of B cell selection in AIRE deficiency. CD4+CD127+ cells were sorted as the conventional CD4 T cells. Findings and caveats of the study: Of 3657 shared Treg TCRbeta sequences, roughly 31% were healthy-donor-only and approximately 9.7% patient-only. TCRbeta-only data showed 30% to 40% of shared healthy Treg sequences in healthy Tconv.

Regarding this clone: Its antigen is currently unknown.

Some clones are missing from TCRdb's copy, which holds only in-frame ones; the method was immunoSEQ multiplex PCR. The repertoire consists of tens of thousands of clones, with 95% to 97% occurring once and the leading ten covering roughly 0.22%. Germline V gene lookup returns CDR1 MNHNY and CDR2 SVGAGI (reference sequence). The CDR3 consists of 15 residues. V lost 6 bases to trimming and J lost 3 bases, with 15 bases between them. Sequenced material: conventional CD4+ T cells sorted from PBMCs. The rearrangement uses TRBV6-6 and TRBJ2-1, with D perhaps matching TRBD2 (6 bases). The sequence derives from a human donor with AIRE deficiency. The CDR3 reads CASSSVSGSYNEQFF. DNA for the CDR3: TGTGCCAGCAGCTCCGTTAGCGGAAGCTACAATGAGCAGTTCTTC.